This paragraph covers one TCR beta chain sequence. These data belong to a study of blood T cell repertoires in COVID-19. Across the study: From T cells, B-cell-depleted T cells, or PBMCs came the material, which was cDNA or gDNA.

Seattle's cohort entered during active infection and was followed longitudinally. Clones were read by immunoSEQ multiplex PCR, and TCRdb kept only the in-frame ones, dropping some. The table has 250,000 to 300,000 clones, 80% to 95% seen once; the top ten hold approximately 2%. From germline, CDR1 is SGDLS and CDR2 YYNGEE. Trimming stripped 2 bases from V and 0 bases from J, with 18 bases between. There are 18 residues in the CDR3. The gene calls are TRBV9 and TRBJ1-3; D gene ambiguous. The source is a woman aged 25 to 39 with COVID-19, enrolled during active disease. The sequencing input was peripheral blood. DNA of the CDR3: TGTGCCAGCAGCGTCTCTTGGCGGCAGTTCGACTCTGGAAACACCATATATTTT. The encoded protein is CASSVSWRQFDSGNTIYF.